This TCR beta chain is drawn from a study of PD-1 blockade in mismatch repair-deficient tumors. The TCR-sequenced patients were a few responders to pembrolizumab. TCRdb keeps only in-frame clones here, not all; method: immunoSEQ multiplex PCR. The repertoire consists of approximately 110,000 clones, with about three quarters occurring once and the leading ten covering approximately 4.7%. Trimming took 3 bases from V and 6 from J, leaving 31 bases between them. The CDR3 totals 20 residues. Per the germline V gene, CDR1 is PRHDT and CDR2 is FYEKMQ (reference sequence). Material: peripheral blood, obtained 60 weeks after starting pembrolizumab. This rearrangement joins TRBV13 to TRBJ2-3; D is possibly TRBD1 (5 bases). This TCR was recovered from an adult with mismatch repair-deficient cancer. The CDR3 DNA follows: TGTGCCAGCAGCTTCCCACTATTCCACGCCGCAGGGCTAGGATTGGATACGCAGTATTTT. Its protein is CASSFPLFHAAGLGLDTQYF. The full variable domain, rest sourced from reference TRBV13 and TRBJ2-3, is AAGVIQSPRHLIKEKRETATLKCYPIPRHDTVYWYQQGPGQDPQFLISFYEKMQSDKGSIPDRFSAQQFSDYHSELNMSSLELGDSALYFCASSFPLFHAAGLGLDTQYFGPGTRLTVL.